This passage covers 20 T cell receptor beta chains from one sample sequenced in a study of regulatory T cells in long-lasting Graves disease. Time point specified: newly diagnosed GD, antithyroid drugs for less than 3 months. Following extraction of RNA from PBMCs, that RNA was used to make the TCR library. In building TCR beta libraries, iRepertoire HTBI primers were used together with Arm-PCR of CDR3 regions. TCRdb re-called the multiplex PCR reads through MiXCR, storing one row per CDR3 protein. Among hundreds of thousands of distinct CDR3 sequences listed, over 15% were seen once. These same data were also listed under a study on T cells in Graves' hyperthyroidism and ophthalmopathy.

The sequencing used peripheral blood mononuclear cells (PBMCs), collected at new diagnosis, from a patient treated with antithyroid drugs. All receptors come from a man in his forties with Graves disease.

This clonotype was observed a few times. The rearrangement links TRBV5-1 to TRBJ1-1; no clear D gene. V was cut by 4 bases and J by 11 bases, with 15 bases left in between. This CDR3 spans 12 amino acids. Germline CDR1 reads SGHRS; CDR2 reads YFSETQ. For the CDR3, the DNA is TGCGCCAGCAGCCTTTGGGGTCCGGGGGCTTTCTTT. It specifies CASSLWGPGAFF.

In this sample, this clonotype turned up many times. The genes are TRBV2 and TRBJ2-2; 7 bases match TRBD2. Germline lookup yields CDR1 SNHLY and CDR2 FYNNEI. Unmatched junction bases numbered 7, after V lost 5 bases and J lost 7 bases. The CDR3 is made up of 14 amino acids. The CDR3 is CASSWTRVDGELFF. The CDR3 DNA sequence: TGTGCCAGCAGTTGGACTAGAGTGGACGGGGAGCTGTTTTTT. The entire variable domain, with the rest obtained from reference TRBV2 and TRBJ2-2, is as follows: EPEVTQTPSHQVTQMGQEVILRCVPISNHLYFYWYRQILGQKVEFLVSFYNNEISEKSEIFDDQFSVERPDGSNFTLKIRSTKLEDSAMYFCASSWTRVDGELFFGEGSRLTVL.

This clonotype was observed many times. The chain carries TRBV28 and TRBJ1-2, with D maybe TRBD1 (6 bases). Trimming removed 5 bases from V and 8 bases from J, with 9 bases in between. Germline V gives CDR1 MDHEN, CDR2 SYDVKM. The CDR3 covers 11 residues. The CDR3 loop reads CASSQGQGYTF. The CDR3 nucleotides read TGTGCCAGCAGTCAAGGACAGGGCTACACCTTC.

Notes on this clonotype: One base away lies a much larger clone, so this may be a sequencing read error. The rearrangement joins TRBV7-9 to TRBJ2-3; D tentatively fits TRBD1 or TRBD2 (5 bases each). This CDR3 is built from 15 residues. Germline values: CDR1 SEHNR, CDR2 FQNEAQ (reference sequence). Here the CDR3 reads CAGSVAGTSTDTQYF. DNA for the CDR3: TGTGCCGGCAGCGTAGCCGGGACCAGCACAGATACGCAGTATTTT.

The chain has TRBV4-2 and TRBJ2-3; D is unresolved. CDR3 length equals 15 residues. Germline V gene data show CDR1 as LGHNA and CDR2 as YNFKEQ. V was clipped by 3 bases and J by 2 bases, with 12 bases between them. Written as DNA, the CDR3 is TGTGCCAGCAGCCAGCATTCCCCTACCACAGATACGCAGTATTTT. Its protein product is CASSQHSPTTDTQYF.

This clonotype was seen ten or more times. V and J are TRBV5-1 and TRBJ1-1; D not certain. The CDR3 covers 14 residues. The V end lost 4 bases, the J end lost 1 base, and 11 bases lay between the germline ends. Germline assignment: CDR1 SGHRS and CDR2 YFSETQ. The chain's CDR3 is CASSQGTGNTEAFF. The CDR3 DNA reads as TGCGCCAGCAGCCAAGGTACGGGGAACACTGAAGCTTTCTTT.

The rearrangement uses TRBV2 and TRBJ1-3; possible D gene TRBD1, 5 bases. V was clipped by 8 bases and J by 2 bases, with 16 bases between them. The V gene's germline CDR1 is SNHLY and CDR2 FYNNEI. The CDR3 loop spans 15 amino acids. The CDR3 loop is CASGGSSIAGNTIYF. CDR3 DNA: TGTGCCAGCGGGGGGTCATCGATCGCTGGAAACACCATATATTTT.

This clonotype was detected many times. The chain links TRBV15 to TRBJ2-3, with D unclear. With 0 bases removed from V and 4 bases from J, the gap between germline ends came to 11 bases. CDR1 and CDR2 from the germline V gene are LNHNV and YYDKDF (reference sequence). The CDR3 contains 15 residues. The DNA of the CDR3 is TGTGCCACCAGCAGAGAGGTGGGCTCGGCAGATACGCAGTATTTT. This sequence encodes CATSREVGSADTQYF.

Details on this clonotype: This may arise from a read error, as a much more abundant clone is one base away. The J gene is TRBJ2-1, the V gene TRBV2; possible D gene TRBD1, 6 bases. Germline lookup yields CDR1 SNHLY and CDR2 FYNNEI. V lost 1 base and J 10 bases, leaving 20 bases between the germline ends. The CDR3 is made up of 16 amino acids. The CDR3 region is CASSEGQDYFSYEQFF. CDR3 DNA sequence: TGTGCCAGCAGTGAAGGACAGGATTACTTTTCCTACGAGCAGTTCTTC.

Many counts were recorded for this clonotype. The J gene is TRBJ2-3, the V gene TRBV18; D is perhaps TRBD2 (5 bases). CDR3 length: 16 amino acids. Germline CDR1 and CDR2: KGHSH and LQKENI. The ends were cut back, 6 bases at V and 0 bases at J, with 16 bases in the middle. In nucleotides, the CDR3 is TGTGCCAGCTCTCCGCCTCGGACGGGAAGCACAGATACGCAGTATTTT. This encodes CASSPPRTGSTDTQYF.

This clonotype has only a few counts. This is likely an artifact of a read error, given a far larger clone one base away. V is TRBV2 and J is TRBJ1-2; no clear D gene. V was shortened by 5 bases and J by 4 bases, with 14 bases between the two germline ends. The CDR3 covers 14 residues. Germline loops: CDR1 SNHLY, CDR2 FYNNEI. In DNA, the CDR3 is TGTGCCAGCAGTTCGGGCAGAGTTCCCTATGGCTACACCTTC. Translation: CASSSGRVPYGYTF.

This clonotype showed up just a few times. The chain uses TRBV6-1 and TRBJ1-1; 7 positions agree with TRBD1. The V segment lost 6 bases and the J segment 4 bases; nucleotides outside the gene matches: 20. Germline CDR1 MNHNS, CDR2 SASEGT. The CDR3 totals 18 residues. CDR3 coding DNA: TGTGCCAGCAGCACAAGCCGCCGAAACAGGGGCTGGGGCACTGAAGCTTTCTTT. Protein sequence: CASSTSRRNRGWGTEAFF.

This clonotype was recorded many times. This chain uses TRBV6-1 with TRBJ2-1; the D is unclear. Trimming shortened V by 8 bases and J by 10 bases, and 9 bases separated the two germline ends. The V gene's germline CDR1 is MNHNS and CDR2 SASEGT. CDR3 length: 10 residues. DNA for the CDR3: TGTGCCAGCTCATTTAGGGAGCAGTTCTTC. This gives the protein CASSFREQFF.

This clonotype has just a few counts. The rearrangement uses TRBV20-1 and TRBJ2-7; TRBD1 might be the D (6 bases). V was clipped by 5 bases and J by 3 bases, with 17 bases between them. The CDR3 length is 14 residues. Germline CDR1 reads DFQATT; CDR2 reads SNEGSKA (reference sequence). CDR3: CSAANRDTLYEQYF. The DNA for the CDR3 is TGCAGTGCTGCAAACCGGGACACACTCTACGAGCAGTACTTC.

This clonotype appeared a few times. The V gene is TRBV20-1, the J gene TRBJ1-4; 8 bases are shared with TRBD1. Germline CDR1 and CDR2: DFQATT and SNEGSKA (reference sequence). V shed 5 bases, J shed 7 bases, and the junction held 15 bases outside the gene matches. There are 16 residues in the CDR3. The CDR3 protein is CSALTLIQGEAEKLFF. The CDR3 coding sequence is TGCAGTGCTCTCACTTTGATACAGGGGGAGGCTGAAAAACTGTTTTTT.

This clonotype was found many times. The chain is built from TRBV27 and TRBJ1-1, with a possible D match to TRBD1 (5 bases). The germline V and J ends were trimmed by 3 bases and 1 base, with 9 bases remaining between them. Looked up from germline, CDR1 is MNHEY and CDR2 is SMNVEV (reference sequence). The CDR3 contains 14 residues. DNA of the CDR3: TGTGCCAGCAGTTTGCATCAGGGGAACACTGAAGCTTTCTTT. Protein sequence: CASSLHQGNTEAFF.

This clonotype was found many times. The rearrangement links TRBV20-1 to TRBJ2-7; no firm D call. Between the trimmed V and J ends, which lost 4 bases and 3 bases, there was a span of 13 bases. The CDR3 consists of 13 residues. CDR1 and CDR2 (germline): DFQATT, SNEGSKA (reference sequence). CDR3 in DNA: TGCAGTGCTACAATCCTATGGAGCTACGAGCAGTACTTC. Translating it yields CSATILWSYEQYF.

This chain links TRBV5-8 with TRBJ2-4; a weak D match, TRBD2 (6 bases). In germline, CDR1 is SGHTS, CDR2 YDEGEE. Trimming shortened V by 0 bases and J by 7 bases, and 11 bases separated the two germline ends. This CDR3 has 14 residues. CDR3 sequence (DNA): TGTGCCAGCAGCTTGGAGGAGGGGTGGAACATTCAGTACTTC. This sequence encodes CASSLEEGWNIQYF.

Concerning this clonotype itself: Given a far larger clone just one base away, this is likely a sequencing read error. The chain employs TRBV7-9 and TRBJ2-7; D may be TRBD1 (5 bases). Germline CDR1 reads SEHNR; CDR2 reads FQNEAQ (reference sequence). V lost 4 bases and J lost 2, with 9 bases in between. CDR3 length equals 13 residues. CDR3 residues: CASSSATAYEQYF. In DNA, the CDR3 is TGTGCCAGCAGCTCAGCGACAGCCTACGAGCAGTACTTC.

This clonotype showed up many times. The genes are TRBV24-1 and TRBJ2-3; tentatively, D is TRBD1 (5 bases). The CDR3 consists of 11 residues. V lost 8 bases to trimming and J lost 6 bases, with 8 bases between them. Per the germline V gene, CDR1 is KGHDR and CDR2 is SFDVKD. In nucleotides, the CDR3 is TGTGCCACCACTCAGGGCGATACGCAGTATTTT. Its protein is CATTQGDTQYF.